There are a few counts of the clone carrying this TCR beta chain. The antigen is unknown. The assay was immunoSEQ multiplex PCR, and TCRdb's table has in-frame clones only and misses some. The data show 40,000 or so clones, 70% to 85% seen once. The sample belongs to a study of radiotherapy plus CTLA-4 blockade in lung cancer. Findings and caveats of the study: Together with interferon-beta, which increased in serum after radiation, early dynamic changes in blood T cell clones were reportedly the best predictors of response. Tumor-origin TCR clones grew in blood after radiotherapy plus ipilimumab.

The source material was peripheral blood, sampled from a patient treated with radiotherapy plus ipilimumab. This clonotype was obtained from a human donor with non-small cell lung cancer who had stable disease on radiotherapy plus ipilimumab.

As DNA, the CDR3 is TGCGCCAGCAGCTTGGGTTCTAGCGGCACCGGGGAGCTGTTTTTT. Translated, it gives CASSLGSSGTGELFF. The chain links TRBV5-1 to TRBJ2-2; 7 nucleotides line up with TRBD2. Per germline, CDR1 SGHRS and CDR2 YFSETQ. The CDR3 consists of 15 residues. The V and J ends lost 0 bases and 4 bases, in that order; junction bases with no gene match: 3.